This T cell receptor (beta chain) was observed in a study of T cell clusters in autoimmune cytopenias. One tube held mixed TRB-A and TRB-B primer pools for touch-down PCR. TCRdb reanalyzed the multiplex PCR reads and collapses them to one entry per CDR3 protein, without DNA. The sample shows about 630 distinct CDR3 sequences, and roughly 24% sits with its ten largest clones. Germline CDR1 LGHNA, CDR2 YSLEER. CDR3 length: 14 residues. This clonotype registers medium-sized by frequency. Each sample's input was 250 ng genomic DNA, 38,000 or so genome equivalents. These records were also assigned to another study, of T cell repertoires in aging, cancer and after chemotherapy. From that report: About 9 million TCR reads were in the whole dataset. In cancer patients, declining TCR diversity with age involved lost richness and lost evenness.

The gene calls are TRBV4-3 and TRBJ2-3. The sequencing sample was made of peripheral blood. The receptor was derived from a human donor with an autoimmune cytopenia or autoimmune hepatitis (not recorded which). This CDR3 reads CASSASASTDTQYF.